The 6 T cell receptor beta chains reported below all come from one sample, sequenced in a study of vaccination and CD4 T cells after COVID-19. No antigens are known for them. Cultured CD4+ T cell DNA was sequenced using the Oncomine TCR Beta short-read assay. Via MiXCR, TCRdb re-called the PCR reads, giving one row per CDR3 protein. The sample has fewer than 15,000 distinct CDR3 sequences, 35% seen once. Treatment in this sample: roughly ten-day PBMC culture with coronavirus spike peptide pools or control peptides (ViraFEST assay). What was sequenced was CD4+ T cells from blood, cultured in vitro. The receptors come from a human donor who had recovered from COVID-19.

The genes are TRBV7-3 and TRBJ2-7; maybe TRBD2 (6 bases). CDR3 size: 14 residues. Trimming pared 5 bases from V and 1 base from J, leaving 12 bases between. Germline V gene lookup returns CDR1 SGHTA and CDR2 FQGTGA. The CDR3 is CASSPVGGSYEQYF. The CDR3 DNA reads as TGTGCCAGCAGCCCTGTGGGGGGTTCCTACGAGCAGTACTTC.

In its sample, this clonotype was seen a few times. DNA for the CDR3: TGTGCCAGCTCCCCTAAGACAGGGGTGAACACTGAAGCTTTCTTT. Translated: CASSPKTGVNTEAFF. The chain links TRBV18 to TRBJ1-1; 8 bases map to TRBD1. Germline V gene sequence: CDR1 KGHSH, CDR2 LQKENI. The CDR3 loop spans 15 amino acids. Germline trimming cut 6 bases from V and 0 bases from J; bases unmatched to any gene: 6.

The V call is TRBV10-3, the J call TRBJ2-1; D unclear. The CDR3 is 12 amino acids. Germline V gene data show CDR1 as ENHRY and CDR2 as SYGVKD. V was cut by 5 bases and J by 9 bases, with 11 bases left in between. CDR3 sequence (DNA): TGTGCCATCAGTCCCGCTATGGGTGAGCAGTTCTTC. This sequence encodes CAISPAMGEQFF.

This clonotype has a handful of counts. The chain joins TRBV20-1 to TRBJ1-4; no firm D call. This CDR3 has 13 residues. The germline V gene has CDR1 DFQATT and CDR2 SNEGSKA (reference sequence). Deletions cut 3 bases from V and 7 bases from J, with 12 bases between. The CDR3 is CSASEWGGEKLFF. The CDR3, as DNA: TGCAGTGCTAGTGAGTGGGGTGGTGAAAAACTGTTTTTT.

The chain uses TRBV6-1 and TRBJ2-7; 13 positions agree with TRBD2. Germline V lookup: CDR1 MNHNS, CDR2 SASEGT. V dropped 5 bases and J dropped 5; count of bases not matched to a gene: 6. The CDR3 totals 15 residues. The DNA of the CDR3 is TGTGCCAGCAGTCCAGGACTAGCGGGAGCCAACGAGCAGTACTTC. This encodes CASSPGLAGANEQYF.

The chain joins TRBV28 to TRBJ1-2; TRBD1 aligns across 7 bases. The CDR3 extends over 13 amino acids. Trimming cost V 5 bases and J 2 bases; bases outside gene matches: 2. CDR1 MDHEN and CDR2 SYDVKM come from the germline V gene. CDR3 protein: CASSIQGNYGYTF. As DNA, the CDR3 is TGTGCCAGCAGTATACAGGGGAACTATGGCTACACCTTC.